This T cell receptor (beta chain) was sequenced for a study of STAT5B mutations in CD4+ large granular lymphocyte leukemia. Study-wide findings and caveats: 25% of private leukemic clonotypes occurred rarely in other patients' non-leukemic repertoires. Compared with healthy controls (2/35), patient top clones favored TRBV06 (8/27).

With respect to this clone: Its antigen remains unidentified.

Sequencing was at survey level. Profiling relied on immunoSEQ multiplex PCR, and the TCRdb table lists in-frame clones only, not all of them. The sample carries fewer than 50,000 clones, 65% to 90% recorded once. Looked up from germline, CDR1 is PRHDT and CDR2 is FYEKMQ (reference sequence). The CDR3 has 17 residues. The V and J ends lost 5 bases and 0 bases respectively, with 16 bases between them. Buffy coats from healthy blood donors served as controls. The clonotype comes from a human donor in good health. The source material was CD4+ T cells from blood buffy coats. This sequence joins TRBV13 and TRBJ2-2, with D unresolved. The chain's CDR3 is CASSLPGGTANTGELFF. Written as DNA, the CDR3 is TGTGCCAGCAGCCTCCCCGGCGGCACCGCGAACACCGGGGAGCTGTTTTTT.